These 5 T cell receptor beta chains came from one sample sequenced in a study of CD8+CD57+ T cells in acquired aplastic anemia. Patients who underwent sequencing had shown CD8+CD57+ cell expansion by flow cytometry. Researchers used genomic DNA as the template to profile TCR beta VDJ and CDR3. One entry per CDR3 protein results from TCRdb running MiXCR on the reads. The sample records some 170,000 distinct CDR3 sequences, about two thirds being singletons. Material for sequencing was sorted CD4+, CD8+, or CD8+CD57+ T cells (not recorded which) from PBMCs. The origin of the receptors is a human donor with aplastic anemia.

The chain carries TRBV20-1 and TRBJ1-2; 8 nucleotides line up with TRBD1. Germline loops: CDR1 DFQATT, CDR2 SNEGSKA (reference sequence). The V and J ends lost 5 bases and 5 bases, in that order; junction bases with no gene match: 10. This CDR3 is 14 amino acids long. The CDR3 protein is CSALMTGEGYGYTF. CDR3 DNA sequence: TGCAGTGCTTTGATGACAGGGGAAGGGTATGGCTACACCTTC.

As regards this clonotype: The CDR3 does not close with the conserved phenylalanine or tryptophan, likely indicating a read error. The DNA is omitted, as the CDR3 cannot be located on it reliably, and the CDR3 follows TCRdb's listing. V usage is TRBV6-4 and J usage is TRBJ1-2. Ends included, the CDR3 has 8 residues. In germline, CDR1 is MRHNA, CDR2 SNTAGT. The CDR3: CASSDMDG.

In regard to this clonotype: The junction departs from the called germline gene at one end, perhaps through a read error. V gene TRBV24-1 combines with J gene TRBJ2-2, with TRBD2 identical over 12 bases. The CDR3 runs to 17 residues. Germline values: CDR1 KGHDR, CDR2 SFDVKD. The CDR3: CATGDRLAGENTGELFF. For the CDR3, the DNA is TGTGCCACCGGTGACAGACTAGCGGGAGAGAACACCGGGGAGCTGTTTTTT.

The gene calls are TRBV29-1 and TRBJ2-5; D remains ambiguous. The CDR3 is 14 amino acids. Germline loops: CDR1 SQVTM, CDR2 ANQGSEA. The V gene lost 4 bases and the J gene lost 0 bases, with 12 bases spanning the gap. CDR3 in DNA: TGCAGCGTTGCCCGGGTGGGGTACCAAGAGACCCAGTACTTC. Its translation is CSVARVGYQETQYF.

V usage is TRBV20-1 and J usage is TRBJ1-3; the D gene is possibly TRBD1 (5 bases). In germline, CDR1 is DFQATT, CDR2 SNEGSKA (reference sequence). The CDR3 spans 14 residues. V was shortened by 2 bases and J by 4 bases, with 12 bases between the two germline ends. CDR3 sequence: CSARQGLSGNTIYF. The DNA of the CDR3 is TGCAGTGCTAGACAGGGATTAAGCGGAAACACCATATATTTT.